A single T cell receptor (beta chain) is shown here with its context. Antigen unknown. Sequencing was performed with immunoSEQ multiplex PCR; in TCRdb, only in-frame clones are kept and a portion is missing. The table lists roughly 120,000 clones, around 86% of them singletons, with 1% to 1.5% in the top ten. V shed 8 bases and J 0 bases; nucleotides not matched to a gene: 6. This CDR3 has 14 residues. Germline V gives CDR1 SNHLY, CDR2 FYNNEI. The entry originates in a study of T cell responses to AZD1222 COVID-19 vaccine. General study findings and limits: Females made up more of the donors, who were largely white British, and clonal diversity may have come out too low. Two AZD1222 doses significantly raised spike-specific TCR breadth and depth over controls.

This specimen consisted of peripheral blood, obtained on day 0 of AZD1222 vaccination. The TCR was taken from an adult in good health. The rearrangement links TRBV2 to TRBJ2-7; 8 bases match TRBD1. The CDR3 protein is CASARDRSSYEQYF. DNA for the CDR3: TGTGCCAGCGCCCGGGACAGGAGCTCCTACGAGCAGTACTTC. The full variable domain, completed using reference TRBV2 and TRBJ2-7, is EPEVTQTPSHQVTQMGQEVILRCVPISNHLYFYWYRQILGQKVEFLVSFYNNEISEKSEIFDDQFSVERPDGSNFTLKIRSTKLEDSAMYFCASARDRSSYEQYFGPGTRLTVT.